This T cell receptor (beta chain) was sequenced during a study of T cell repertoires in cytomegalovirus infection (dated by TCRdb to between 2017 and 2020). General notes on the study: The HLA type of each donor mattered for the analysis, because public TCR beta signatures pointed to carriage of CMV infection along with the matching HLA type.

TCRdb lists the instrument as Illumina HiSeq 1500. In-frame beta chains were kept once TCRdb had trimmed the public reads at Q25 with fastp and called clones with MiXCR. Each entry merges the rows of one CDR3 protein and shows their most common DNA and genes. The sample table lists about 740,000 distinct CDR3 sequences, roughly 36% of them with a count of one. The ten largest clones take up 2.5% to 3.5% of the sample. Clipping removes 2 bases from V and 3 bases from J, with 8 as the unmatched junction base count. Reading the germline V gene gives CDR1 ENHRY and CDR2 SYGVKD. There are 16 amino acids in the CDR3, from cysteine to phenylalanine inclusive. Only the CDR3 DNA stays, 48 bases, in frame from base 1. Worth noting for this clonotype: No cognate antigen has been identified for it. There are no base qualities to consult, and no much larger clone falls within one base.

Broad study findings and their caveats: In both this cohort and an independent roughly 350-donor cohort, the cumulative frequency of public TCR beta family members distinguished carriers of CMV infection plus the relevant HLA type. The ex vivo response was dominated by HLA-C-restricted CMV-specific TCR beta clonotypes, which also provided the single most frequent clonotype in two of eight donors.

The sequencing sample was made of PBMCs. The source of this sequence is a human donor in good health (CMV status not recorded). Some clones in this sample may be carry-over from other donors' samples. The rearranged chain carries TRBV10-3 and TRBJ1-2; 8 middle bases align to TRBD1. The DNA is as follows: TGTGCCATCAGTGAGCCCCAGACAGGGGTTGACTATGGCTACACCTTC. This encodes CAISEPQTGVDYGYTF.